This entry concerns a single T cell receptor (beta chain). What it binds is not known. These data come from a study of radiotherapy plus CTLA-4 blockade in lung cancer. There are 14 residues in the CDR3. Trimming pared 0 bases from V and 2 bases from J, leaving 8 bases between. Germline V gives CDR1 KGHSH, CDR2 LQKENI. Chemo-refractory metastatic non-small-cell lung cancer patients received focal radiation with ipilimumab CTLA-4 blockade. General study points: Expansion of tumor-derived TCR clones was observed in blood after radiotherapy plus ipilimumab.

Sequencing was performed with immunoSEQ multiplex PCR; in TCRdb, only in-frame clones are kept and a portion is missing. This sample has about 93,000 clones; 80% to 90% occur once, and the top ten carry about 5.3%. Sequencing used peripheral blood, obtained from a patient treated with radiotherapy plus ipilimumab. The receptor's source is a human donor with non-small cell lung cancer that progressed on radiotherapy plus ipilimumab. The V gene is TRBV18, the J gene TRBJ2-7; D remains unclear. CDR3 residues: CASSPPNFPYEQYF. The CDR3 region has the DNA TGTGCCAGCTCACCACCAAACTTTCCCTACGAGCAGTACTTC.